This T cell receptor (beta chain) was sequenced during a study of T-cell memory formation after mild COVID-19. At the level of the study: Largely donor-specific TCR clusters were found.

It was 5'RACE with constant-segment primers that produced the TCR alpha and TCR beta cDNA libraries, which carried sample barcodes and UMIs. From the 5' RACE reads, TCRdb called clonotypes with MiXCR, one entry per CDR3 protein. The sample records 70,000 to 100,000 distinct CDR3 sequences, around 15% being singletons. The CDR3 extends over 17 amino acids. V trimming: 2 bases; J trimming: 7 bases; junction bases outside the gene matches: 9. Germline V gene data show CDR1 as LNHDA and CDR2 as SQIVND (reference sequence). This clonotype came up a few times. The antigen remains undetermined. Study-level results: The CD4+ clones that contracted clustered mainly within CM and EM, and the CD8+ clones concentrated in EMRA. Second-wave clones peaking on day 37 lacked confirmed SARS-CoV-2 specificity.

The clonotype was recovered from a man younger than 30 who had mild COVID-19 (a few samples of this study predate the infection). Cell type and time point are not known. The V gene is TRBV19, the J gene TRBJ2-1; TRBD2 aligns across 12 bases. Sequenced material: PBMCs or a T cell subset sorted from them (not recorded which). CDR3: CASSIRASGGATNEQFF. The CDR3 DNA is TGTGCCAGTAGTATAAGAGCTAGCGGGGGGGCGACGAATGAGCAGTTCTTC.